The subject of this entry is one T cell receptor beta chain. This clone has a handful of counts. There is no known antigen for this receptor. Base qualities are not at hand, and no much larger clone is one base apart. The sample belongs to a study of blood T cell repertoires in COVID-19 (dated by TCRdb to 2018 to 2020). Background on the whole study: The collaborator samples originated in the United States, Italy and Spain and spanned the acute and convalescent phases of COVID-19. The repertoires were released in a freely available public database intended as a resource for research on the immune response to SARS-CoV-2. Deeply sampled blood TCRbeta repertoires from subjects exposed to, actively infected with, or recovered from COVID-19 were included in the dataset. Samples were obtained from the ongoing ImmuneRACE study (first 160 participants) and from over 1,000 subjects provided by 6 global collaborators. Where HLA class I and class II types were available, the types were taken from metadata supplied by the sample provider, not from assay-based typing. The prospective study material was composed of cDNA or gDNA derived from T cells, B-cell-depleted T cells, or PBMCs. A de-identified subject ID, COVID-19 status, age in years and sex were almost always included in the sample metadata. The full study reports these points: The quantity of clinical and demographic metadata differed by source and by participant and was supplied without curation.

In Seattle, one collaborating source enrolled patients while the infection was active and tracked those patients longitudinally over the course of disease. Each collaborating institution followed its own protocols to collect whole blood in K2EDTA tubes. For TCRbeta analysis, collaborator samples were shipped as frozen whole blood, as isolated PBMCs, or as DNA extracted from either sample type. TCRbeta CDR3 regions were amplified from genomic DNA using the immunoSEQ Assay, a bias-controlled multiplex PCR. Per the original workflow: The number of nucleated cells in each sample was estimated from the amplification of reference gene primers within the assay. To quantify the absolute abundance of each unique TCRbeta CDR3 rearrangement, sequence reads were collapsed and filtered. Productive Simpson clonality was computed per sample as the square root of Simpson's diversity index over productive rearrangements. Not all clones reach the TCRdb copy of this immuneACCESS table, which keeps in-frame sequences only. Checked studies attribute under half of the gap to unresolved V genes and leave the rest unexplained. The V and J calls and clone size come from that table; D and trimming were worked out from the DNA. The sample table holds 250,000 to 350,000 clones, of which roughly 84% were seen once. The ten largest account for almost 1.5% of the sample.

This receptor was obtained from a human donor with COVID-19, enrolled during active disease. The donor label of this sample is uncertain. What was sequenced was peripheral blood.

The CDR3 protein sequence reads: CAGTRTMDSPLHF. At the DNA level, the sequence is TGTGCCGGGACAAGAACTATGGATTCACCCCTCCACTTT. The rearrangement joined TRBV10-3 to TRBJ1-6; TRBD1 is a weak D gene call, 6 bases matching. The CDR3 numbers 13 residues from cysteine through phenylalanine. Only CDR3 DNA remains: 39 bases, in frame from the first base. From a lookup of the germline V gene, CDR1 and CDR2 are ENHRY and SYGVKD. Trimming costs V 11 bases and J 8 bases, and their ends lie 16 bases apart.